The 4 T cell receptor beta chains below were found in one sample sequenced in a study of blood T cell repertoires in COVID-19. The data were produced by immunoSEQ multiplex PCR, yet TCRdb's version contains in-frame clones alone and is incomplete. The repertoire has about 240,000 clones, around 87% of them found once; the top ten carry 7.2%. The material sequenced was peripheral blood. The receptors were gathered from a man aged 55 to 70 who had recovered from COVID-19.

This clone appeared a single time. In the same sample, other DNA sequences code for this CDR3. The chain links TRBV5-1 to TRBJ1-3; 7 bases are a match to TRBD1. The CDR3 has 15 amino acids. The germline V gene has CDR1 SGHRS and CDR2 YFSETQ. Losses at the gene ends were 4 bases for V and 0 bases for J; bases not matched to a gene: 4. The CDR3 is CASSATGDSGNTIYF. The CDR3 nucleotides read TGCGCCAGCAGCGCTACAGGGGACTCTGGAAACACCATATATTTT.

This chain joins TRBV11-3 and TRBJ2-3; TRBD2 matches at 7 bases. Germline trimming cut 1 base from V and 2 bases from J; bases unmatched to any gene: 6. Germline V gene sequence: CDR1 SGHNT, CDR2 YENEEA. CDR3 length: 16 residues. This CDR3 reads CASSLGFSGATDTQYF. The CDR3 DNA sequence: TGTGCCAGCAGCTTAGGGTTCAGCGGGGCCACAGATACGCAGTATTTT. Full variable domain (outside the CDR3, taken from reference TRBV11-3 and TRBJ2-3): EAGVVQSPRYKIIEKKQPVAFWCNPISGHNTLYWYLQNLGQGPELLIRYENEEAVDDSQLPKDRFSAERLKGVDSTLKIQPAELGDSAVYLCASSLGFSGATDTQYFGPGTRLTVL.

This clone came up a few times. V and J are TRBV5-1 and TRBJ1-2, with TRBD1 matching over 7 bases. J was trimmed by 6 bases and V by 3 bases; bases with no gene match: 11. The CDR3 is 15 amino acids. Looked up from germline, CDR1 is SGHRS and CDR2 is YFSETQ. The chain's CDR3 is CASSWGATGKNGYTF. In DNA, the CDR3 is TGCGCCAGCAGCTGGGGGGCGACAGGGAAGAATGGCTACACCTTC.

V usage is TRBV4-1 and J usage is TRBJ1-4; no definite D call. Germline values: CDR1 MGHRA, CDR2 YSYEKL. V lost 0 bases to trimming and J lost 8 bases, with 4 bases between them. This CDR3 region has 12 residues. CDR3 DNA: TGCGCCAGCAGCCAAGATCGGGAAAAACTGTTTTTT. This sequence encodes CASSQDREKLFF.